This TCR beta chain was recovered during a study of T cells in Graves' hyperthyroidism and ophthalmopathy. Amplification of TCR beta CDR3 regions was performed using RNA transcripts as template. In the first-round RT-PCR of the TCR CDR3, the HTBI primer set was used. TCRdb called the multiplex PCR reads again in MiXCR, with one record for every CDR3 protein. This sample has 95,000 to 110,000 distinct CDR3 sequences, with about 50% found just once. This clonotype was seen many times. Antigen unknown. The CDR3 has 13 amino acids. J lost 6 bases, V lost 2 bases, and 4 bases had no gene match. Germline CDR1 is MNHEY and CDR2 is SVGAGI. Findings and limits, study-wide: Patients with ophthalmopathy were separated from those with stable hyperthyroidism by a 13 V-J model. The blood repertoire included most of the expanded thyroid clonotypes above 0.001.

V gene TRBV6-5 combines with J gene TRBJ2-7; 7 positions match TRBD1. Sequences were obtained from blood. The receptor comes from a man between 35 and 55 years old with Graves' hyperthyroidism. Here the CDR3 DNA reads TGTGCCAGCAGTTACCGGGCAGGGGGCGAGCAGTACTTC. This codes for CASSYRAGGEQYF.